Detailed here is one T cell receptor (beta chain). Its cognate antigen has yet to be identified. Base qualities are not provided; no much larger clone lies one nucleotide away. RNA was extracted using the RNeasy kit, and about 0.5 to 1 microgram was reverse transcribed with random hexamers. TCR beta CDR3 regions were amplified with the immunoSEQ multiplex PCR assay covering 54 Vbeta and 13 Jbeta segments. Bias from PCR amplification was corrected by using a synthetic template baseline for primer optimization and for computational correction. Turning to the authors' computational methods: Only productive sequences were kept, with reads annotated to V, D and J genes according to IMGT and analyzed in immunoSEQ Analyzer. Clonality was computed as one minus Shannon entropy normalized by log2 of the number of productive unique sequences. Public and private clones were assessed among the 100 most prevalent clones of each patient and control. Susac-specific clones were defined as absent from healthy and MS cohorts, around 970 published viral clones and other ImmuneACCESS disease sequences. TCRdb itself trimmed the public reads at Q25 with fastp, ran MiXCR and retained productive beta chains. Every distinct CDR3 protein forms one entry, paired with its most common genes and DNA. TCRdb's processing, not the authors' own work, is the source of the V and J calls. This sample holds about 130,000 distinct CDR3 sequences; 90% to 95% were observed only once. 0.24% of the sample is held by the ten biggest clonotypes.

This specimen comes from a study of CD8 T cells in Susac syndrome (dated by TCRdb to the late 2010s). General notes on the study: The study used repertoire sequencing to test whether antigen drove CD8+ T cell activation and differentiation in Susac syndrome. CD8+ T cell repertoire clonality was compared between more than ten healthy donors, approximately 14 Susac syndrome patients and around 16 multiple sclerosis patients.

The germline V gene encodes CDR1 SGHRS and CDR2 YFSETQ. Spanning cysteine to phenylalanine, the CDR3 consists of 15 amino acids. The retained sequence is limited to the CDR3, 45 bases, with the frame set at the first base. Relative to germline, V is 4 bases shorter and J is 3 bases shorter, with 13 bases between their ends. High-throughput TCR beta sequencing profiled peripheral blood CD8+ and CD4+ T cells from healthy donors, Susac syndrome patients and multiple sclerosis patients. The multiple sclerosis controls were treatment-naive patients who had stable or active relapsing-remitting disease and met the revised McDonald criteria. Bulk CD8+ and CD4+ T cells were purified by magnetic negative isolation, whereas CD8+ TEMRA cells were enriched by FACS. Blood was collected in EDTA tubes and processed within 24 hours, with PBMCs isolated through density gradient centrifugation. PBMCs intended for TCR sequencing were cryopreserved in liquid nitrogen and were subsequently thawed in a 37 degrees C water bath. A purity of at least 90% was achieved for sorted or isolated CD4+, CD8+ and CD8+ TEMRA cells.

On the study overall, not on this receptor specifically: The number of individuals in the TCR sequencing and HLA analysis was recognized as being relatively small.

This sequence was found in a human donor with multiple sclerosis. Recombination joined TRBV5-1 with TRBJ2-2, and the D gene may be TRBD2, 5 bases matching. Input material: CD8+ T cells from PBMCs. The DNA sequence is given as TGCGCCAGCAGCCCCCGGCGGCGGGACACCGGGGAGCTGTTTTTT. The resulting protein is CASSPRRRDTGELFF.